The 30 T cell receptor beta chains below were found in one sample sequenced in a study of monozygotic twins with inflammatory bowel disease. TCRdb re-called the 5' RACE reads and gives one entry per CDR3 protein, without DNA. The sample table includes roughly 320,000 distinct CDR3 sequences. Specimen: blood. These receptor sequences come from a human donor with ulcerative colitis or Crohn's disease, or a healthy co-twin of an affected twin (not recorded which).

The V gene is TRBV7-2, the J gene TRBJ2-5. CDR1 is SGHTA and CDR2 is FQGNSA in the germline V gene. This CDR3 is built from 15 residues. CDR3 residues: CASSLVPVELETQYF. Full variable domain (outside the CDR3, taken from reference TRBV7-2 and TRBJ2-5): GAGVSQSPSNKVTEKGKDVELRCDPISGHTALYWYRQSLGQGLEFLIYFQGNSAPDKSGLPSDRFSAERTGGSVSTLTIQRTQQEDSAVYLCASSLVPVELETQYFGPGTRLLVL.

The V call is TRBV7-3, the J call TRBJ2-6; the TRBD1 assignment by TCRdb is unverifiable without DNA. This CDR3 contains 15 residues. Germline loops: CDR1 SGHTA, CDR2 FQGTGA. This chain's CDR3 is CASSPPVSGANVLTF.

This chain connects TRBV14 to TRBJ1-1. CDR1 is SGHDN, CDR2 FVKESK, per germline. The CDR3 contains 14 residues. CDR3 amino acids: CASSLRGSTSEAFF.

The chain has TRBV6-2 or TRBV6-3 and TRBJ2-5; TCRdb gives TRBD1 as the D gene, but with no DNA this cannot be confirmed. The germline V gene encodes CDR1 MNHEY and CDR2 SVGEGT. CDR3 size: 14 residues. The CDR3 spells CASSSYRARKTQYF.

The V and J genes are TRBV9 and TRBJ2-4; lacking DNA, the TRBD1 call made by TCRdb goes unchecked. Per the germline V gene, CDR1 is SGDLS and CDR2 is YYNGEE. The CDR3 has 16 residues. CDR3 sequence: CASSGGQGGTKNIQYF.

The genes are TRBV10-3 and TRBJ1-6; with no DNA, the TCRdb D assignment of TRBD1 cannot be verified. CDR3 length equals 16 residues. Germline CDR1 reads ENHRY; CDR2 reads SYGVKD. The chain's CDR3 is CAISESLQGRSSPLHF.

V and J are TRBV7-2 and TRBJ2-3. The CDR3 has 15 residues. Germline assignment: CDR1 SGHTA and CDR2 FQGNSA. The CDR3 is CASSLGTHRTDTQYF.

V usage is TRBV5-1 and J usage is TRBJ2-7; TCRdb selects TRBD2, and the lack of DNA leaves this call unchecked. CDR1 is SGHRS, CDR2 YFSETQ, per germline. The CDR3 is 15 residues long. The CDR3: CASSLDREVNYEQYF.

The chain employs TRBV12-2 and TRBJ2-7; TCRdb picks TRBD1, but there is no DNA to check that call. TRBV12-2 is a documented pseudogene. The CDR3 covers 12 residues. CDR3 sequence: CASQGGDYEQYF.

CDR3: CASSDGRGDTGELFF. The rearrangement joins TRBV25-1 to TRBJ2-2. CDR1 and CDR2 (germline): MGHDK, SYGVNS. CDR3 length: 15 residues.

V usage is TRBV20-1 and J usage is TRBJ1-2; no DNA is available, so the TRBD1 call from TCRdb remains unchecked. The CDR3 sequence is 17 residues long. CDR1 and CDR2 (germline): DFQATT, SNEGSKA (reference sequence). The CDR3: CSARAIDRGIPSYGYTF.

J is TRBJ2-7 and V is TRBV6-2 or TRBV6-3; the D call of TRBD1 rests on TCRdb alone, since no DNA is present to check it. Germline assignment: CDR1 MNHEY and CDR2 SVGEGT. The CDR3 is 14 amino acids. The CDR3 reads CASSYYRVSYEQYF.

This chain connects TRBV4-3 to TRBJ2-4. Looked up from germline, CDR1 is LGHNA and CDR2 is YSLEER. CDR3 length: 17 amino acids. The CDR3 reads CASSPSSSSLAKNIQYF.

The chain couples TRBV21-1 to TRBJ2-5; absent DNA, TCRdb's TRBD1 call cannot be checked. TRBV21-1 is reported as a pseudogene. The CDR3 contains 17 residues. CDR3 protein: CASSKVPDRAYQETQYF.

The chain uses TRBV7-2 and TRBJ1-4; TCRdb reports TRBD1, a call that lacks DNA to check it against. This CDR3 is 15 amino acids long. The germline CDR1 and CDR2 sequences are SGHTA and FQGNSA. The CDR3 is CASSLARGANEKLFF. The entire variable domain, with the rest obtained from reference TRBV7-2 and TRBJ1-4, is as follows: GAGVSQSPSNKVTEKGKDVELRCDPISGHTALYWYRQSLGQGLEFLIYFQGNSAPDKSGLPSDRFSAERTGGSVSTLTIQRTQQEDSAVYLCASSLARGANEKLFFGSGTQLSVL.

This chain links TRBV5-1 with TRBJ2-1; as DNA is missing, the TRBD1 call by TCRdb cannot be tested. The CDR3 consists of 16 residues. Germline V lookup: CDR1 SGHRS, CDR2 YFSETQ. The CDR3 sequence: CASSPMGRGGNNEQFF.

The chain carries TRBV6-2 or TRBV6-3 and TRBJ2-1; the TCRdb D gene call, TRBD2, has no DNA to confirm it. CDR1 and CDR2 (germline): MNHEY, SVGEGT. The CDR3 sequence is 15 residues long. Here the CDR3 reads CASRPAGGPYNEQFF.

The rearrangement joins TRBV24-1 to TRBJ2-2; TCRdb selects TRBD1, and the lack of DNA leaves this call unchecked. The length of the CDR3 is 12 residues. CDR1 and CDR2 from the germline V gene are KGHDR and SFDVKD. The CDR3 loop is CATAVGAGELFF.

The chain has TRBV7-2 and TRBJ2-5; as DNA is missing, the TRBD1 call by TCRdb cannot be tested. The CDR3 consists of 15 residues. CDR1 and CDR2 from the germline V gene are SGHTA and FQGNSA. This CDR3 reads CASSFMGGALETQYF. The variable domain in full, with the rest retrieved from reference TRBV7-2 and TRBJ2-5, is GAGVSQSPSNKVTEKGKDVELRCDPISGHTALYWYRQSLGQGLEFLIYFQGNSAPDKSGLPSDRFSAERTGGSVSTLTIQRTQQEDSAVYLCASSFMGGALETQYFGPGTRLLVL.

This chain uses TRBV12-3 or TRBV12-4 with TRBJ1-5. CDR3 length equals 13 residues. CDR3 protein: CASSSVSNQPQHF.

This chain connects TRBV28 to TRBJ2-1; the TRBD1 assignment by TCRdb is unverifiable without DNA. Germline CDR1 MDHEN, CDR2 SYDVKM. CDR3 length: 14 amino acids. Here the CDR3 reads CASSSGLPGRMRFF.

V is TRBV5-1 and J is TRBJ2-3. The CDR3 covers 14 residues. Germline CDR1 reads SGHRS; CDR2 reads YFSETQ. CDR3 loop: CASRLVSVTDTQYF.

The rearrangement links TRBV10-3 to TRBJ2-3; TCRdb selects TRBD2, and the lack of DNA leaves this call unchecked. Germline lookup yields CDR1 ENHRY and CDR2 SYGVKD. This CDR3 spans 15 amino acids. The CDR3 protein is CASRAGTSLADTQYF.

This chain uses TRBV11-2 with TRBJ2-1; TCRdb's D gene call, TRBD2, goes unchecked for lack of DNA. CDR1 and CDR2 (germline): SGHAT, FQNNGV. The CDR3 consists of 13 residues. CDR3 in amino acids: CASSFGPGLEQFF.

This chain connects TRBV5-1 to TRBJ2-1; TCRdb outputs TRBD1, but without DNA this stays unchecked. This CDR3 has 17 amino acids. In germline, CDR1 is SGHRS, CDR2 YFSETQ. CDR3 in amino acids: CASSFSLTRGQRHEQFF.

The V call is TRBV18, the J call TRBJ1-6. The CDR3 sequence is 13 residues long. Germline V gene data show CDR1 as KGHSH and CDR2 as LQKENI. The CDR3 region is CASSPGNRAPLHF.

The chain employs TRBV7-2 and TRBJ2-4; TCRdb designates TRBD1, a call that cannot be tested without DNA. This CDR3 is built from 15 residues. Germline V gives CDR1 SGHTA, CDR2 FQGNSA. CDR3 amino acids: CASSIQGAAKNIQYF.

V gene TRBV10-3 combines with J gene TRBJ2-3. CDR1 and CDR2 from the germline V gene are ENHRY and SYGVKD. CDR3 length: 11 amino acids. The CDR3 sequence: CAIRASYTQYF.

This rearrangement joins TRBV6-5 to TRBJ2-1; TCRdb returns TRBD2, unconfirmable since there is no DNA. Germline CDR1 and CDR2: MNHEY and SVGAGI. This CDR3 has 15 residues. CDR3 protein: CASSYGGGGANEQFF.

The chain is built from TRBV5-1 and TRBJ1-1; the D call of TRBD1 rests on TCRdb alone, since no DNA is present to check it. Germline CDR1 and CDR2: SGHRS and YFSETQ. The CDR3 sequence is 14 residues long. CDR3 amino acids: CASSGEFDSSEAFF.